The rows below give T cell receptor beta chains drawn from one sample of a study of CD8 T cells in Susac syndrome. TCRdb re-analysed the immunoSEQ multiplex PCR reads in MiXCR, keeping a single row per CDR3 protein. The table has some 100,000 distinct CDR3 sequences, 80% to 95% seen once. The sample taken for sequencing was CD8+ T cells from PBMCs. The receptor set was obtained from a human donor in good health. Both conserved end residues are part of each CDR3. Each record gives: V gene, D gene, clone size, J gene, CDR3 protein, CDR3 DNA. A D gene is named only where the DNA matches it firmly. Only part of the rows carry a size: once, few, many, or a class if the clone is expanded.

TRBV20-1,TRBD1,NA,TRBJ1-1,CSYRGNTEAFF,TGCAGTTACAGGGGAAACACTGAAGCTTTCTTT
TRBV6-1,NA,NA,TRBJ2-5,CASRPGGGAGPWYF,TGTGCCAGCAGACCAGGTGGGGGGGCAGGCCCCTGGTACTTC
TRBV6-1,TRBD1,NA,TRBJ2-6,CAGSGQGSSGANVLTF,TGTGCCGGCTCGGGACAGGGATCCTCTGGGGCCAACGTCCTGACTTTC
TRBV7-9,NA,NA,TRBJ2-2,CASSLVSGSGELFF,TGTGCCAGCAGCTTAGTTTCGGGGTCCGGGGAGCTGTTTTTT
TRBV5-1,TRBD2,NA,TRBJ2-5,CASSLAGEKQETQYF,TGCGCCAGCAGCTTAGCGGGAGAAAAACAAGAGACCCAGTACTTC
TRBV2,TRBD2,NA,TRBJ2-1,CASRGGFEQFF,TGTGCCAGCAGGGGAGGGTTTGAGCAGTTCTTC
TRBV4-3,NA,once,TRBJ1-2,CASSQDYRVGGYTF,TGCGCCAGCAGCCAAGATTACAGGGTGGGTGGCTACACCTTC
TRBV27,TRBD2,NA,TRBJ2-1,CASSLRGTINEQFF,TGTGCCAGCAGTTTACGAGGGACTATCAATGAGCAGTTCTTC
TRBV4-3,NA,NA,TRBJ2-1,CASSRGDGPDEQFF,TGCGCCAGCAGCCGTGGAGACGGGCCGGATGAGCAGTTCTTC
TRBV19,TRBD2,NA,TRBJ2-1,CASSSSSGEYNEQFF,TGTGCCAGTAGTTCCTCTAGCGGGGAGTACAATGAGCAGTTCTTC
TRBV14,NA,NA,TRBJ1-2,CASSQGRRYGYTF,TGTGCCAGCAGCCAGGGTAGGCGTTATGGCTACACCTTC
TRBV4-1,NA,NA,TRBJ1-1,CASREGGSEAFF,TGCGCCAGCAGAGAGGGCGGTTCCGAAGCTTTCTTT
TRBV18,NA,NA,TRBJ1-1,CASSPEPTEAFF,TGTGCCAGCTCACCAGAACCCACTGAAGCTTTCTTT
TRBV6-6,NA,once,TRBJ2-7,CASNEGTSYEQYF,TGTGCCAGCAACGAGGGAACCTCCTACGAGCAGTACTTC
TRBV29-1,NA,NA,TRBJ1-3,CSVGTGSSGNTIYF,TGCAGCGTTGGTACGGGAAGCTCTGGAAACACCATATATTTT
TRBV7-9,NA,NA,TRBJ1-3,CASSLRQDGNTIYF,TGTGCCAGCAGCTTACGTCAGGATGGAAACACCATATATTTT
TRBV29-1,NA,NA,TRBJ1-2,CSARRGGGSLDGYTF,TGCAGCGCTCGGAGGGGCGGGGGATCTCTGGATGGCTACACCTTC
TRBV7-8,TRBD1,few,TRBJ2-7,CASSRQGQGYEQYF,TGTGCCAGCAGCCGACAGGGTCAGGGGTACGAGCAGTACTTC
TRBV30,NA,NA,TRBJ1-5,CAWSGGGPGNQPQHF,TGTGCCTGGAGTGGCGGGGGGCCCGGGAATCAGCCCCAGCATTTT
TRBV20-1,TRBD2,NA,TRBJ2-1,CSAPRAGGPFNEQFF,TGCAGTGCTCCCCGAGCGGGAGGGCCGTTCAATGAGCAGTTCTTC
TRBV28,TRBD1,NA,TRBJ2-7,CASSSHDRDYEQYF,TGTGCCAGCAGCTCTCATGACAGGGACTACGAGCAGTACTTC
TRBV3-1,TRBD2,NA,TRBJ2-3,CASSPLPLGGLAGTDTQYF,TGTGCCAGCAGCCCGCTCCCCCTGGGGGGTCTAGCGGGGACAGATACGCAGTATTTT
TRBV29-1,NA,NA,TRBJ2-6,CSVSSGANVLTF,TGCAGCGTTAGCTCTGGGGCCAACGTCCTGACTTTC
TRBV3-1,NA,NA,TRBJ1-2,CASSQDIEGWGGYTF,TGTGCCAGCAGCCAAGATATAGAAGGCTGGGGTGGCTACACCTTC
TRBV3-1,NA,once,TRBJ1-2,CASSQERGRGYTF,TGTGCCAGCAGCCAAGAACGAGGTCGTGGCTACACCTTC
TRBV7-2,TRBD1,NA,TRBJ2-1,CASSPDRVPYNEQFF,TGTGCCAGCAGCCCGGACAGGGTTCCCTACAATGAGCAGTTCTTC
TRBV2,TRBD1,NA,TRBJ1-1,CASRTGGPGTEAFF,TGTGCCAGCAGGACAGGGGGCCCCGGCACTGAAGCTTTCTTT
TRBV20-1,NA,NA,TRBJ2-5,CSAKDQETQYF,TGCAGTGCTAAAGATCAAGAGACCCAGTACTTC
TRBV5-1,NA,NA,TRBJ1-1,CASSLSDSGTEAFF,TGCGCCAGCAGCCTGTCCGACAGTGGCACTGAAGCTTTCTTT
TRBV7-2,TRBD1,NA,TRBJ2-2,CASQGQFNTGELFF,TGTGCCAGCCAGGGACAGTTTAACACCGGGGAGCTGTTTTTT
TRBV7-2,NA,few,TRBJ2-2,CASSSQGSYTGELFF,TGTGCCAGCAGCTCACAGGGTTCATACACCGGGGAGCTGTTTTTT
TRBV5-1,NA,NA,TRBJ1-3,CASSWGSPGNTIYF,TGCGCCAGCAGCTGGGGGAGTCCTGGAAACACCATATATTTT
TRBV29-1,NA,NA,TRBJ2-2,CSGETAGELFF,TGCAGCGGGGAGACAGCCGGGGAGCTGTTTTTT
TRBV18,NA,few,TRBJ2-5,CASSPTADWWQGRNF,TGTGCCAGCTCACCAACCGCGGACTGGTGGCAGGGTAGGAACTTC
TRBV7-8,TRBD1,NA,TRBJ1-5,CASSLGSGTGPFWPQHF,TGTGCCAGCAGCTTAGGATCGGGGACAGGGCCCTTTTGGCCCCAGCATTTT
TRBV10-3,NA,NA,TRBJ1-1,CAISGVAENTEAFF,TGTGCCATCAGTGGGGTGGCGGAGAACACTGAAGCTTTCTTT
TRBV3-1,NA,NA,TRBJ1-1,CASSPWSEVRDTEAFF,TGTGCCAGCAGCCCGTGGTCGGAGGTGAGGGACACTGAAGCTTTCTTT
TRBV3-1,TRBD2,NA,TRBJ2-3,CASSPSGGADTQYF,TGTGCCAGCAGCCCCAGCGGGGGGGCAGATACGCAGTATTTT
TRBV18,NA,NA,TRBJ1-2,CASSPQDYGYTF,TGTGCCAGCTCACCTCAGGACTATGGCTACACCTTC